This T cell receptor beta chain was recorded in a study of blood T cell repertoires in COVID-19. Across the study: Sample material is recorded as cDNA or gDNA derived from T cells, B-cell-depleted T cells, or PBMCs.

CDR3 size: 16 residues. J was trimmed by 4 bases and V by 0 bases; bases with no gene match: 6. The V gene's germline CDR1 is LGHDT and CDR2 YNNKEL (reference sequence). Using immunoSEQ multiplex PCR, the repertoire was profiled, and TCRdb retains in-frame clones only, with some absent. The sample contains roughly 300,000 clones, 70% to 90% of which appear only once. The specimen was peripheral blood. The chain is built from TRBV3-1 (or the pseudogene TRBV3-2) and TRBJ1-2, with 9 bases aligning to TRBD1. The TCR originated in a man aged 18 to 29 who had recovered from COVID-19. Here the CDR3 DNA reads TGTGCCAGCAGCCAAGATTGGGGACAGGGAACCTATGGCTACACCTTC. Amino acid sequence: CASSQDWGQGTYGYTF.